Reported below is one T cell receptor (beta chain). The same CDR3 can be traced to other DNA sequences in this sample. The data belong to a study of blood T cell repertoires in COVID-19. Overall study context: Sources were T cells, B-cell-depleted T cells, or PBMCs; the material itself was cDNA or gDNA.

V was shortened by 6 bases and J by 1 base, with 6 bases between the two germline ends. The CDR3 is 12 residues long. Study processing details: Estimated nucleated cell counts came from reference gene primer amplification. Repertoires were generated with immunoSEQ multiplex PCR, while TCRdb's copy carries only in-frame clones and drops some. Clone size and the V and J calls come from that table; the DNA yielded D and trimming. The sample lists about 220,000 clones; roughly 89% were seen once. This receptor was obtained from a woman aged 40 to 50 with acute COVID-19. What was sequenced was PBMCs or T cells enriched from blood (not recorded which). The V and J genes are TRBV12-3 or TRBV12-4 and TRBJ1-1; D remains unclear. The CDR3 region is CASSPRNTEAFF. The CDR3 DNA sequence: TGTGCCAGCAGCCCCCGGAACACTGAAGCTTTCTTT.